These 10 T cell receptor beta chains originate from one sample sequenced in a study of blood T cell repertoires in COVID-19. Some clones are missing from TCRdb's copy, which holds only in-frame ones; the method was immunoSEQ multiplex PCR. The repertoire has 250,000 to 300,000 clones, around 83% of them found once; the top ten carry about 5%. The sequencing input was PBMCs or T cells enriched from blood (not recorded which). These receptors all come from a man in his forties or fifties who had been exposed to COVID-19.

The chain couples TRBV19 to TRBJ2-1, with D possibly being TRBD1 (5 bases). The CDR3 loop spans 13 amino acids. Deletions cut 8 bases from V and 1 base from J, with 9 bases between. From germline, CDR1 is LNHDA and CDR2 SQIVND (reference sequence). The CDR3 here is CASQGRSYNEQFF. CDR3 coding DNA: TGTGCCAGTCAGGGTCGGTCCTACAATGAGCAGTTCTTC.

This chain connects TRBV6-5 to TRBJ1-1; D is unclear. The CDR3 contains 13 residues. Trimming stripped 2 bases from V and 4 bases from J, with 8 bases between. The germline CDR1 and CDR2 sequences are MNHEY and SVGAGI. CDR3 DNA sequence: TGTGCCAGCAGTTACCCCACGGGCACTGAAGCTTTCTTT. Its translation: CASSYPTGTEAFF.

The chain joins TRBV25-1 to TRBJ1-2; 11 nucleotides match TRBD1. The trim removed 6 bases at V and 3 bases at J, leaving 9 bases unmatched. This CDR3 spans 16 amino acids. Germline V gene data show CDR1 as MGHDK and CDR2 as SYGVNS. The CDR3 DNA reads as TGTGCCAGCAGCGCGGACAGGGGGCGCGGTGACTATGGCTACACCTTC. The encoded protein is CASSADRGRGDYGYTF.

V gene TRBV5-1 combines with J gene TRBJ2-2, with TRBD2 matching 10 bases. The CDR3 contains 17 residues. The germline V gene has CDR1 SGHRS and CDR2 YFSETQ. V lost 3 bases and J lost 4; bases outside the gene matches: 9. The CDR3 bases are TGCGCCAGCAGCTCCCTTGGGACTAGCGAAGTCACCGGGGAGCTGTTTTTT. This gives the protein CASSSLGTSEVTGELFF.

CDR3 loop: CASSPVWDRRTGELFF. In nucleotides, the CDR3 is TGTGCCAGCTCACCCGTCTGGGACAGGCGCACCGGGGAGCTGTTTTTT. The chain links TRBV18 to TRBJ2-2; 8 bases are shared with TRBD1. The ends lost 3 bases at V and 4 bases at J; junction bases unmatched: 7. Germline V gene lookup returns CDR1 KGHSH and CDR2 LQKENI. CDR3 length: 16 amino acids.

J is TRBJ2-1 and V is TRBV9; 9 nucleotides match TRBD2. The CDR3 is 17 residues long. V lost 3 bases and J lost 7; bases outside the gene matches: 14. Looked up from germline, CDR1 is SGDLS and CDR2 is YYNGEE. The CDR3 is CASSEGLARKSGNEQFF. CDR3 bases: TGTGCCAGCAGCGAGGGACTAGCCCGGAAGAGTGGTAATGAGCAGTTCTTC.

The rearrangement links TRBV20-1 to TRBJ1-2, with unresolved D. The V gene lost 3 bases and the J gene lost 7 bases, with 6 bases spanning the gap. Looked up from germline, CDR1 is DFQATT and CDR2 is SNEGSKA (reference sequence). The CDR3 runs 10 residues. CDR3 bases: TGCAGTGCTAGGGAGGGTGGCTACACCTTC. Amino acid sequence: CSAREGGYTF.

This clone has just one count. The rearrangement uses TRBV30 and TRBJ2-5, with D tentatively TRBD2 (6 bases). Germline-derived CDR1 and CDR2 are GTSNPN and SVGIG (reference sequence). V lost 6 bases and J lost 4, with 18 bases in between. The CDR3 sequence is 14 residues long. The CDR3 nucleotides are TGTGCCTGTCCCACCACCGGGACTTCAGAGACCCAGTACTTC. It translates to CACPTTGTSETQYF. Using reference TRBV30 and TRBJ2-5 for the parts outside the CDR3, the full variable domain is SQTIHQWPATLVQPVGSPLSLECTVEGTSNPNLYWYRQAAGRGLQLLFYSVGIGQISSEVPQNLSASRPQDRQFILSSKKLLLSDSGFYLCACPTTGTSETQYFGPGTRLLVL.

V usage is TRBV9 and J usage is TRBJ2-5; 15 nucleotides agree with TRBD2. The V and J ends lost 2 bases and 1 base, in that order; junction bases with no gene match: 3. Germline V CDR1 and CDR2: SGDLS, YYNGEE. CDR3 length equals 17 residues. The CDR3 DNA sequence: TGTGCCAGCAGCGTGGGGACTAGCGGGGGGATCCAAGAGACCCAGTACTTC. This codes for CASSVGTSGGIQETQYF.

The V call is TRBV19, the J call TRBJ1-1, with TRBD1 matching 10 bases. Germline V lookup: CDR1 LNHDA, CDR2 SQIVND (reference sequence). Losses at the gene ends were 4 bases for V and 2 bases for J; bases not matched to a gene: 1. The CDR3 sequence is 14 residues long. The CDR3 region has the DNA TGTGCCAGTAGTAGACAGGGGGCTAACACTGAAGCTTTCTTT. It is translated as CASSRQGANTEAFF.